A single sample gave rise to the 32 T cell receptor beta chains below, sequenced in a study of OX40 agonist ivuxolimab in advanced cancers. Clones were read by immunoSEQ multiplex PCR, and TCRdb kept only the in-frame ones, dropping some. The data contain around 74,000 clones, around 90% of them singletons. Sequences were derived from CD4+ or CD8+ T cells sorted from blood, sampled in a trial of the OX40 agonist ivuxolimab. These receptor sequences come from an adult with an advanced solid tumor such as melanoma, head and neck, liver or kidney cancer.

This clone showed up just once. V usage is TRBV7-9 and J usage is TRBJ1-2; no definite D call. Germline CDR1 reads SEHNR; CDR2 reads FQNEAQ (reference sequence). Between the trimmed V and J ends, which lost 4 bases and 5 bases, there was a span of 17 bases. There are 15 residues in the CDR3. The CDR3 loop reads CASSSLEGAPYGYTF. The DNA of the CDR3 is TGTGCCAGCAGCTCCCTCGAGGGAGCCCCTTATGGCTACACCTTC.

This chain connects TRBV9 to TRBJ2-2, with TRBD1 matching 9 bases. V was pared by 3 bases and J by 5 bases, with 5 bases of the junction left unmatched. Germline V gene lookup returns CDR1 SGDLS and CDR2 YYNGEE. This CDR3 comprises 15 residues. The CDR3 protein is CASSGRDRVTGELFF. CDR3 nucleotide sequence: TGTGCCAGCAGCGGCCGGGACAGGGTTACCGGGGAGCTGTTTTTT.

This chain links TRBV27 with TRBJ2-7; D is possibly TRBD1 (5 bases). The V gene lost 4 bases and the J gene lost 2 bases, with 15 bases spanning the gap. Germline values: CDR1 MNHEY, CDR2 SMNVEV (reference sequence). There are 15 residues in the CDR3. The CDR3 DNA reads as TGTGCCAGCAGTTCCGATCGACAGCATCCCTACGAGCAGTACTTC. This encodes CASSSDRQHPYEQYF.

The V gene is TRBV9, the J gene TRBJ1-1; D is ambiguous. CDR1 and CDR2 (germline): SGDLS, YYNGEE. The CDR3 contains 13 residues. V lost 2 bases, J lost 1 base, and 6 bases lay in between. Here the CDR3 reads CASSVLGNTEAFF. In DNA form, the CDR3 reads TGTGCCAGCAGCGTCCTGGGGAACACTGAAGCTTTCTTT.

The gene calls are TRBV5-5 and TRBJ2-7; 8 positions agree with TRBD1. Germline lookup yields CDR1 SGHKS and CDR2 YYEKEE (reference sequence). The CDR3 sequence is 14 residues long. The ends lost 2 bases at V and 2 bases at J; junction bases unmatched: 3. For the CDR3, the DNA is TGTGCCAGCAGCTTCGGGACAGGACCCTACGAGCAGTACTTC. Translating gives CASSFGTGPYEQYF.

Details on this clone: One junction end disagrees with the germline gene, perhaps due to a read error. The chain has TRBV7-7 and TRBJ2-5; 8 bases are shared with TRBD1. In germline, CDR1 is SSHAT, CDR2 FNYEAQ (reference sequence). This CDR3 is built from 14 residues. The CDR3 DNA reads TGTGCTAGCAGTCATCCGGGACAGGAGGGGACCCAGTACTTC. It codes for CASSHPGQEGTQYF.

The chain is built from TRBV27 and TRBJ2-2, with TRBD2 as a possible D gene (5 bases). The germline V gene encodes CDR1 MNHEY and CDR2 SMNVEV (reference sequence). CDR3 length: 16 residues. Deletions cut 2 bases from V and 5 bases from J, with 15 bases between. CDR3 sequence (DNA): TGTGCCAGCAGTTTAGTGGGCTCCAGAGGGACCGGGGAGCTGTTTTTT. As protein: CASSLVGSRGTGELFF.

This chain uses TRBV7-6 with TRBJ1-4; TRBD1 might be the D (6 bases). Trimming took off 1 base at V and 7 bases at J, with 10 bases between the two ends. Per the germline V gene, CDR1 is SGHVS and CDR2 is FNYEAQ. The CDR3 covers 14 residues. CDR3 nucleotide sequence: TGTGCCAGCAGCTTAGGCCAGGGGAGTGAAAAACTGTTTTTT. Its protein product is CASSLGQGSEKLFF.

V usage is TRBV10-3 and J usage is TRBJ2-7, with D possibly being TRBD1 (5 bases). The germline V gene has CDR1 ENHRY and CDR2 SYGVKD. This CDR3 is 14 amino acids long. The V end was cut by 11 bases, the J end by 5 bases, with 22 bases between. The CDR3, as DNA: TGTGCCTCCACCGCCGTAGCAGGGCTCAACGAGCAGTACTTC. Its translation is CASTAVAGLNEQYF.

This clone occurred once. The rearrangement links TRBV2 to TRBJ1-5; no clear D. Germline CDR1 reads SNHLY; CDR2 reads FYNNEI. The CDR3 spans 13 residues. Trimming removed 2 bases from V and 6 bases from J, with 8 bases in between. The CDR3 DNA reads TGTGCCAGCAGTGAATTCTCCAGTCAGCCCCAGCATTTT. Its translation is CASSEFSSQPQHF. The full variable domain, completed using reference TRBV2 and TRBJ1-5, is EPEVTQTPSHQVTQMGQEVILRCVPISNHLYFYWYRQILGQKVEFLVSFYNNEISEKSEIFDDQFSVERPDGSNFTLKIRSTKLEDSAMYFCASSEFSSQPQHFGDGTRLSIL.

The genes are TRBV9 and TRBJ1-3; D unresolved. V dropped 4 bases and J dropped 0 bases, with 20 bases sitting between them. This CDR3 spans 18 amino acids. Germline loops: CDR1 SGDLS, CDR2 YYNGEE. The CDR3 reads CASSSPRSGRVSGNTIYF. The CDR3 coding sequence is TGTGCCAGCAGCTCTCCCCGGAGTGGGCGGGTCTCTGGAAACACCATATATTTT.

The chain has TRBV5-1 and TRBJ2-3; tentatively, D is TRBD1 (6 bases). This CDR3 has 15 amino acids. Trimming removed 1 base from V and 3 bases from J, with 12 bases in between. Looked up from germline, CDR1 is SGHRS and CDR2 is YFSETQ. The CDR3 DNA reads TGCGCCAGCAGCTTGTCGCAGGGGTGGACAGATACGCAGTATTTT. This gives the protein CASSLSQGWTDTQYF.

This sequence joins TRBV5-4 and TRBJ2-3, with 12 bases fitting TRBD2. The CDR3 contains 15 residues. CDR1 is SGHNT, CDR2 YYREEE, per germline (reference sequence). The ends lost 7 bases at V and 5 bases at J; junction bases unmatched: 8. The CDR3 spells CASRSSGGAVDTQYF. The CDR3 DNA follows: TGTGCCAGCCGGTCTAGCGGGGGGGCCGTAGATACGCAGTATTTT.

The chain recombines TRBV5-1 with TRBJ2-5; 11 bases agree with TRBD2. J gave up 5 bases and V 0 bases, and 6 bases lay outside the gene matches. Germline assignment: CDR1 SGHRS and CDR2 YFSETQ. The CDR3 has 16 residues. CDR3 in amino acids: CASSLASGGPGETQYF. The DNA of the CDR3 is TGCGCCAGCAGCTTGGCTAGCGGGGGGCCGGGGGAGACCCAGTACTTC.

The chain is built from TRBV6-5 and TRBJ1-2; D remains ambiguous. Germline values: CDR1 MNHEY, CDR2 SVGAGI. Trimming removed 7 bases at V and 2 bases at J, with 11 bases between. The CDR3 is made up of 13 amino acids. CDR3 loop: CASTSGGNYGYTF. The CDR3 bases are TGTGCCAGCACCTCGGGCGGGAACTATGGCTACACCTTC.

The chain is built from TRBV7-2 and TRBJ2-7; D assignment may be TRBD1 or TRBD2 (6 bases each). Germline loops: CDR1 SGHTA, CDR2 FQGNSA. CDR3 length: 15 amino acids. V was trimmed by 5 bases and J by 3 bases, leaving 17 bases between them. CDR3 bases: TGTGCCAGCAGCGTAGGACCAGGGGAGGACTACGAGCAGTACTTC. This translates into CASSVGPGEDYEQYF. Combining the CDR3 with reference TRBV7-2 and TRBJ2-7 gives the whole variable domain GAGVSQSPSNKVTEKGKDVELRCDPISGHTALYWYRQSLGQGLEFLIYFQGNSAPDKSGLPSDRFSAERTGGSVSTLTIQRTQQEDSAVYLCASSVGPGEDYEQYFGPGTRLTVT.

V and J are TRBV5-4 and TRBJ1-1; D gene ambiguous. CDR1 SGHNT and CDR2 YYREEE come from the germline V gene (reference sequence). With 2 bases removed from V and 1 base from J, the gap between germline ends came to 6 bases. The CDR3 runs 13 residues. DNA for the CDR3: TGTGCCAGCAGCTTTCAAGGGAACACTGAAGCTTTCTTT. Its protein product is CASSFQGNTEAFF.

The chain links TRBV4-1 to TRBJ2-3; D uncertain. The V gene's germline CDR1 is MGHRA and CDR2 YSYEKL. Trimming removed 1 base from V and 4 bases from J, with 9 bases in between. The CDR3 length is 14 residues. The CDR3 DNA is TGCGCCAGCAGCCAAGCAGACGTTCCAGATACGCAGTATTTT. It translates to CASSQADVPDTQYF.

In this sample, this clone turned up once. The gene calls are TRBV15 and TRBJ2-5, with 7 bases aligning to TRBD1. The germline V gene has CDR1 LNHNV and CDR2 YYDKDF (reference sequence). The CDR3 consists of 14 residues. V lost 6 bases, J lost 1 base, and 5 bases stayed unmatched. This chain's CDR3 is CATSPTGPQETQYF. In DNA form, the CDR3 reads TGTGCCACCAGTCCGACAGGGCCCCAAGAGACCCAGTACTTC.

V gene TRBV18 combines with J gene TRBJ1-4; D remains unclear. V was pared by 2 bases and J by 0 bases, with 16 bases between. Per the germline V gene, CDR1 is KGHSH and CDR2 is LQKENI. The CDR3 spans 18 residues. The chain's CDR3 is CASSPIGQLGPTNEKLFF. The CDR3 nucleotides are TGTGCCAGCTCACCAATCGGGCAGCTCGGTCCAACTAATGAAAAACTGTTTTTT.

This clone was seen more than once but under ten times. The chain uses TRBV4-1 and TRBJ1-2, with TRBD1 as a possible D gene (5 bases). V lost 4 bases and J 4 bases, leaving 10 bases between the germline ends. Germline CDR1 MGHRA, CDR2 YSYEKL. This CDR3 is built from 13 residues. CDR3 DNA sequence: TGCGCCAGCAGCCCCGCAGGGTCCTATGGCTACACCTTC. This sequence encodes CASSPAGSYGYTF.

Written as DNA, the CDR3 is TGTGCCAGCAGGTGGACAGGGGTCAATGAAAAACTGTTTTTT. Protein sequence: CASRWTGVNEKLFF. The V gene is TRBV7-9, the J gene TRBJ1-4; 9 bases fit TRBD1. Unmatched junction bases numbered 4, after V lost 6 bases and J lost 5 bases. Germline V gene lookup returns CDR1 SEHNR and CDR2 FQNEAQ (reference sequence). The CDR3 is made up of 14 amino acids.

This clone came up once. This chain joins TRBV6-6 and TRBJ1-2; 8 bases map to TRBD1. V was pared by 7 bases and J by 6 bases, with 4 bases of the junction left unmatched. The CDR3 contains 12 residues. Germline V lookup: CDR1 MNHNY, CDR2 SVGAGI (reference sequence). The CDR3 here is CASIGQGDGYTF. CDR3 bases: TGTGCCAGCATCGGACAGGGAGATGGCTACACCTTC.

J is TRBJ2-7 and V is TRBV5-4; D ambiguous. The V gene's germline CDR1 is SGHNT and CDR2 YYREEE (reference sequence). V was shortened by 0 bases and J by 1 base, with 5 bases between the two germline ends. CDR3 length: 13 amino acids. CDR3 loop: CASSLGESYEQYF. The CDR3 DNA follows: TGTGCCAGCAGCTTGGGTGAGTCCTACGAGCAGTACTTC. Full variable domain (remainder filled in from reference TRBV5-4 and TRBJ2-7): ETGVTQSPTHLIKTRGQQVTLRCSSQSGHNTVSWYQQALGQGPQFIFQYYREEENGRGNFPPRFSGLQFPNYSSELNVNALELDDSALYLCASSLGESYEQYFGPGTRLTVT.

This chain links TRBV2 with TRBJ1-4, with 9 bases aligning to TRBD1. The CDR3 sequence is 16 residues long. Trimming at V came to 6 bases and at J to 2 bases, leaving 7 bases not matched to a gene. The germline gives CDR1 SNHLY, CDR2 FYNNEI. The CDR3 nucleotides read TGTGCCAGCAGAACAGGGGGCCGGATTACTAATGAAAAACTGTTTTTT. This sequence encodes CASRTGGRITNEKLFF. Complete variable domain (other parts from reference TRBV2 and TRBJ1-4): EPEVTQTPSHQVTQMGQEVILRCVPISNHLYFYWYRQILGQKVEFLVSFYNNEISEKSEIFDDQFSVERPDGSNFTLKIRSTKLEDSAMYFCASRTGGRITNEKLFFGSGTQLSVL.

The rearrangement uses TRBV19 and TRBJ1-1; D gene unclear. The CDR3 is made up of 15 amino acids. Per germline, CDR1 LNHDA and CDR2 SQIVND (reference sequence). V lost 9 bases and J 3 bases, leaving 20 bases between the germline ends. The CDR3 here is CASLRGVWSDTEAFF. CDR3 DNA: TGTGCCAGCCTTCGTGGTGTTTGGTCGGACACTGAAGCTTTCTTT. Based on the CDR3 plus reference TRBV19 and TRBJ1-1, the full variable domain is DGGITQSPKYLFRKEGQNVTLSCEQNLNHDAMYWYRQDPGQGLRLIYYSQIVNDFQKGDIAEGYSVSREKKESFPLTVTSAQKNPTAFYLCASLRGVWSDTEAFFGQGTRLTVV.

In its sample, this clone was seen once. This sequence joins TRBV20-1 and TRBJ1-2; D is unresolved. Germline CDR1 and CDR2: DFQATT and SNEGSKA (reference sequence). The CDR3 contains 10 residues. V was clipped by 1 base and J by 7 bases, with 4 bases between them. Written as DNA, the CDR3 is TGCAGTGCTAGAGGGGGTGGCTACACCTTC. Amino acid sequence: CSARGGGYTF.

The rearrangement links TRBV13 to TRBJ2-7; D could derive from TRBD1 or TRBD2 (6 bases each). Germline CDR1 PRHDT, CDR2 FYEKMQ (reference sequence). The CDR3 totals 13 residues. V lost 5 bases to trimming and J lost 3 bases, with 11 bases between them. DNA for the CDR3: TGTGCCAGCAGCCTTAGGGGGGTCTACGAGCAGTACTTC. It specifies CASSLRGVYEQYF.

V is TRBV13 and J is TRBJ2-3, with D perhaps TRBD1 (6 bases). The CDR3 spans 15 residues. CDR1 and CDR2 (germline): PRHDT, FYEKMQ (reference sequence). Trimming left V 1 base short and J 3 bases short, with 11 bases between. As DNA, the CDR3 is TGTGCCAGCAGCTTAGCTGGGGGCCTTACAGATACGCAGTATTTT. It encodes CASSLAGGLTDTQYF.

The CDR3 here is CASSDGTVPSAEQYF. CDR3 in DNA: TGTGCCAGCAGCGACGGGACAGTACCCAGCGCTGAGCAGTACTTC. The chain links TRBV11-2 to TRBJ2-7; 7 bases match TRBD1. The CDR3 length is 15 residues. J lost 7 bases, V lost 5 bases, and 14 bases had no gene match. Looked up from germline, CDR1 is SGHAT and CDR2 is FQNNGV.

CDR3 protein: CASALGTGAFGYTF. CDR3 bases: TGCGCCAGCGCCCTGGGGACAGGGGCTTTTGGCTACACCTTC. The V gene is TRBV5-1, the J gene TRBJ1-2; 10 nucleotides align to TRBD1. This CDR3 is built from 14 residues. Losses at the gene ends were 7 bases for V and 7 bases for J; bases not matched to a gene: 10. Looked up from germline, CDR1 is SGHRS and CDR2 is YFSETQ.

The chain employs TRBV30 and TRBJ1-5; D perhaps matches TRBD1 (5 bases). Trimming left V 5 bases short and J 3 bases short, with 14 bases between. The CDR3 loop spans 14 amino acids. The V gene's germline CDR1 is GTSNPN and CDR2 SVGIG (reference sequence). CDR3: CAWGPGLINQPQHF. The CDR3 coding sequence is TGTGCCTGGGGGCCGGGACTGATCAATCAGCCCCAGCATTTT.